Sequencing of this TCR beta chain was carried out in a study of blood T cells in healthy people across ages (dated by TCRdb to the mid-2010s). Regarding the study in general: In model experiments, template switching captured about one uniquely barcoded TCR beta cDNA molecule for every two T cells. Donors were grouped into four age groups: young (average roughly 17 years), middle-aged (roughly 40), aged (around 62) and long-lived (around 82). The study measured age-related changes in TCR beta repertoire diversity using deep sequencing normalized with unique cDNA molecular identifiers. To avoid experimental bias, donors of different ages were randomly spread across the sequencing lanes. Two additional independent replicas of 1 million unique cDNA reads from the same blood draw were analyzed for two donors (one aged 18 to 30 and one aged 80 or older). What the authors observed across the whole study: As age increased, observed TCR beta diversity per million T cells dropped in a roughly linear way, and a significant reduction was already evident by age 40. Because donor CMV infection status was unknown, age-related changes in expanded clonotypes were potentially confounded. The long-lived group showed more naive CD4+ T cells, fewer expanded clones and increased TCR diversity than the aged group, suggesting age selection. Total diversity estimates from one million sequenced T cells were considered lower bounds and underestimates. Conclusive comparison of naive and antigen-experienced compartments was prevented by the profiling of bulk unsorted PBMCs. There was a strong correlation between observed TCR beta diversity and the percentage of naive T cells measured by flow cytometry.

This clonotype came up a few times. The antigen it recognizes is unknown. No base-level quality is on record; no much larger clone is a single base apart. The donors were around 39 Caucasian individuals from Russia, aged 6 to 90 years, who were systemically healthy. About 10 milliliters of peripheral blood were collected from each donor into EDTA-treated Vacutainer tubes. Ficoll-Paque density-gradient centrifugation was used to isolate PBMCs, with at least 6.5 million per sample. Trizol reagent was used to extract total RNA from the PBMCs, yielding at least 6 micrograms per sample. For every donor, flow cytometry on a PBMC aliquot measured the percentage of naive CD45RAhigh/CD27high T cells. The library came from 5' RACE. Sequencer: Illumina HiSeq 2500. A second PCR of roughly 6 to 11 cycles was run with a J-beta primer mix and a sample-barcoded 5' primer. A template-switch 5' adaptor carrying 12 random nucleotides introduced a unique molecular identifier onto each TCR beta cDNA molecule. Each sample yielded at least 3 million CDR3-containing paired-end reads. First-strand cDNA synthesis was performed from all RNA using the Mint cDNA synthesis kit, with priming by a TRBC-specific oligonucleotide. Following uracil-DNA glycosylase treatment, a first 18-cycle PCR with universal primers M1SS and BC2_uni_R was performed on all cDNA. The paper's data handling went like this. For normalization, 1 million high-quality reads, each with a distinct molecular identifier, were randomly selected from each sample. Instead of being binned into consensus sequences, reads that shared molecular identifiers were thrown out. MiTCR, set to a Q25 quality threshold and the strictest error-elimination algorithm, was used for CDR3 identification, clonotype clustering and error correction. Lower-bound total TCR beta diversity was estimated with a nonparametric unseen species model using Euler transformation. In TCRdb, the public reads were trimmed at Q25 with fastp and aligned with MiXCR, with productive beta chains retained. Rows are unified per CDR3 protein, each entry keeping the most common DNA and genes. The V and J calls and clone size are TCRdb's, not the authors'. Within this sample are approximately 1.5 million distinct CDR3 sequences, with less than 45% of them counted one time only. Jointly, the top ten make up about 3.8% of the sample.

The source is a woman under 30 in good health. Sequenced material: blood.

The DNA sequence reads TGTGCCAGCAGCTTCCCTCAGGGCTCTGAAGCTTTCTTT. The encoded protein is CASSFPQGSEAFF. Recombination linked TRBV5-6 to TRBJ1-1; TRBD1 is a weak D gene call, 5 bases matching. The CDR3 sequence holds 13 residues, the cysteine and phenylalanine included. Only the CDR3 portion is preserved as DNA: 39 bases, with reading frame beginning at the first base. CDR1 and CDR2 were assigned from the germline V gene as SGHDT and YYEEEE. Trimming takes 2 bases from V and 6 bases from J, and the germline ends sit 11 bases apart.